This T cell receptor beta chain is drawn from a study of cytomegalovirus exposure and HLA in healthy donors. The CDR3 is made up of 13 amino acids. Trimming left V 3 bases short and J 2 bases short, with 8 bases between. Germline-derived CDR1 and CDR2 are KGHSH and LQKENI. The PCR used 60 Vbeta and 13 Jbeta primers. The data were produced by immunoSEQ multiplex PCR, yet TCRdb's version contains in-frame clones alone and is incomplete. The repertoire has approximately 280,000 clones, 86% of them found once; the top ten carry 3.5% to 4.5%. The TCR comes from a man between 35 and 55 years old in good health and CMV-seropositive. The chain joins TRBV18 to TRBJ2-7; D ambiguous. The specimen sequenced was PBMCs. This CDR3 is CASSPGPTYEQYF. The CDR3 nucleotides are TGTGCCAGCTCACCTGGCCCGACCTACGAGCAGTACTTC.